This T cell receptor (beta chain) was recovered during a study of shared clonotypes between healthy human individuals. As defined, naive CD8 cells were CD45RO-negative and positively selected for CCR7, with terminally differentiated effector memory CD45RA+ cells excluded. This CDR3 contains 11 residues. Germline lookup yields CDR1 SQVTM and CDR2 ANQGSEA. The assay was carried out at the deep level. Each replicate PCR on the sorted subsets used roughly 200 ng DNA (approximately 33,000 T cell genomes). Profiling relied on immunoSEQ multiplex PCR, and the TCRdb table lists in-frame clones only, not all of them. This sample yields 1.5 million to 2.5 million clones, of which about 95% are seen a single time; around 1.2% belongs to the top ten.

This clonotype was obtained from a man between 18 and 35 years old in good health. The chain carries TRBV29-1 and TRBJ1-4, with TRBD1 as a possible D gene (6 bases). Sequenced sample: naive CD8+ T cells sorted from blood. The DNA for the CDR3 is TGCAGGGGGGGCGAGGAGGAAAAACTGTTTTTT. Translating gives CRGGEEEKLFF.